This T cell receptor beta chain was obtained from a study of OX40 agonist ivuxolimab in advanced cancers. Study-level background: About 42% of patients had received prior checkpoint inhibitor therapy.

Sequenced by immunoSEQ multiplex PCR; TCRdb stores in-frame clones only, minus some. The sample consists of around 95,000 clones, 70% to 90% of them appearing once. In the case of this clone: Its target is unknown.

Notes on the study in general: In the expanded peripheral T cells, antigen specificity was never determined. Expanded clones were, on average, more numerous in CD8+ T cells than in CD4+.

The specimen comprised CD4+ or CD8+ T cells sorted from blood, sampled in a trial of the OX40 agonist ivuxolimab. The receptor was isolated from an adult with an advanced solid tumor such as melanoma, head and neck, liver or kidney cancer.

The CDR3 nucleotides are TGTGCCTGCCGAGCAGGGGCTTCTGAAGCTTTCTTT. Translation gives CACRAGASEAFF. The chain uses TRBV30 and TRBJ1-1, with D possibly matching TRBD1 (6 bases). The length of the CDR3 is 12 residues. Germline V gene lookup returns CDR1 GTSNPN and CDR2 SVGIG (reference sequence). V gave up 6 bases and J gave up 6 bases, with 14 bases separating them.